This is a list of T cell receptor beta chains from one sample in a study of breast tumors, draining lymph nodes, adjacent tissues. TCRdb re-analysed the multiplex PCR reads in MiXCR, keeping a single row per CDR3 protein. The profile shows 30,000 to 40,000 distinct CDR3 sequences, roughly 36% of them singletons. Sequencing was performed on breast tumor tissue. The receptors come from a female donor with breast cancer. Some clones in this sample may be carry-over from other donors' samples. Each CDR3 is given without its conserved first and last residue. Each record gives: J gene, V gene, CDR3 protein.

j_call: TRBJ2-3; v_call: TRBV11-2; cdr3_aa: ASSLGGLAGDTQY
j_call: TRBJ1-5; v_call: TRBV28; cdr3_aa: ASREGRYLPQH
j_call: TRBJ2-1; v_call: TRBV6-6; cdr3_aa: ASSYSQGPYNEQF
j_call: TRBJ2-1; v_call: TRBV11-3; cdr3_aa: ASSLRNEQF
j_call: TRBJ2-7; v_call: TRBV5-1; cdr3_aa: ASSLGGTGYSYEQY
j_call: TRBJ1-5; v_call: TRBV5-6; cdr3_aa: ASSLGGYGGFRPQH
j_call: TRBJ2-7; v_call: TRBV7-2; cdr3_aa: ASSILLWVGEQY
j_call: TRBJ2-7; v_call: TRBV3-1; cdr3_aa: ASSQGAGEQY
j_call: TRBJ2-3; v_call: TRBV20-1; cdr3_aa: SARESGNTDTQY
j_call: TRBJ2-7; v_call: TRBV7-9; cdr3_aa: ASSSVGLQVGEQY
j_call: TRBJ2-3; v_call: TRBV7-2; cdr3_aa: ASSFRLAGPDTQY
j_call: TRBJ2-1; v_call: TRBV7-9; cdr3_aa: ASSFSDEQF
j_call: TRBJ2-7; v_call: TRBV10-3; cdr3_aa: AIGTRDEQY
j_call: TRBJ2-5; v_call: TRBV6-5; cdr3_aa: ASSYPPGIQETQY
j_call: TRBJ2-7; v_call: TRBV3-1; cdr3_aa: ASSRAGYEQY
j_call: TRBJ2-3; v_call: TRBV6-2/TRBV6-3; cdr3_aa: ASSYLRDTQY
j_call: TRBJ1-2; v_call: TRBV3-1; cdr3_aa: ASSRRGHGSYGYT
j_call: TRBJ2-5; v_call: TRBV20-1; cdr3_aa: SASEGTGGQETQY
j_call: TRBJ1-2; v_call: TRBV12-3/TRBV12-4; cdr3_aa: ASSLAGTGKYGYT
j_call: TRBJ2-7; v_call: TRBV18; cdr3_aa: ASSPPANPYEQY
j_call: TRBJ2-1; v_call: TRBV6-5; cdr3_aa: ASSYRPGFNEQF
j_call: TRBJ2-7; v_call: TRBV11-2; cdr3_aa: ASSRDRAVLYEQY
j_call: TRBJ2-7; v_call: TRBV19; cdr3_aa: ATRGPGQGSEQY
j_call: TRBJ1-5; v_call: TRBV6-2/TRBV6-3; cdr3_aa: ASRQLPTGGEKPQH
j_call: TRBJ2-7; v_call: TRBV2; cdr3_aa: ASNPTGGNEQY
j_call: TRBJ2-7; v_call: TRBV20-1; cdr3_aa: SARSGTSDYEQY
j_call: TRBJ2-3; v_call: TRBV29-1; cdr3_aa: SVESGQLDTQY
j_call: TRBJ2-3; v_call: TRBV20-1; cdr3_aa: SARVASGTDTQY
j_call: TRBJ2-2; v_call: TRBV11-1; cdr3_aa: ASSPQGLPNAGELF
j_call: TRBJ1-5; v_call: TRBV9; cdr3_aa: ASSVGVGNQPQH
j_call: TRBJ2-2; v_call: TRBV4-3; cdr3_aa: ASSQDSVGSRAGELF
j_call: TRBJ2-1; v_call: TRBV20-1; cdr3_aa: SPRSRQGYNEQF
j_call: TRBJ2-3; v_call: TRBV7-9; cdr3_aa: ASSPMAGISSDTQY
j_call: TRBJ2-5; v_call: TRBV11-2; cdr3_aa: ASSLPVTETQY
j_call: TRBJ2-1; v_call: TRBV6-1; cdr3_aa: ASKYRATSGSLDEQF
j_call: TRBJ1-2; v_call: TRBV6-2/TRBV6-3; cdr3_aa: ASSSLLMGPANYGYT
j_call: TRBJ2-6; v_call: TRBV20-1; cdr3_aa: SASASGANVLT
j_call: TRBJ2-2; v_call: TRBV5-6; cdr3_aa: ASSPQNTGELF
j_call: TRBJ1-5; v_call: TRBV6-1; cdr3_aa: ASSEAGPNQPQH
j_call: TRBJ2-1; v_call: TRBV19; cdr3_aa: ASSIGTALYNEQF